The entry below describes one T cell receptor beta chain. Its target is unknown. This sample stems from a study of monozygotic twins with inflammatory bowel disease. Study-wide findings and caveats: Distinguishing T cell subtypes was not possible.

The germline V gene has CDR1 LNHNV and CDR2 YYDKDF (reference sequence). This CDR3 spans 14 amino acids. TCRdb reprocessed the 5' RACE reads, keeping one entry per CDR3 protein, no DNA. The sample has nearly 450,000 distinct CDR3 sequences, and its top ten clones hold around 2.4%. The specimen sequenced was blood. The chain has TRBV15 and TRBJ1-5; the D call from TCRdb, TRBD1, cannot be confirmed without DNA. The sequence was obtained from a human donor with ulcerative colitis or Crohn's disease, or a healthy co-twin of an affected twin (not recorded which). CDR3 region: CATSRQGNNQPQHF.